These 15 T cell receptor beta chains were all obtained from the same sample, sequenced in a study of blood T cell repertoires in COVID-19 (dated by TCRdb to the early 2020s). Receptor libraries were prepared by the immunoSEQ multiplex PCR assay. The table was pulled from immuneACCESS by TCRdb, which kept in-frame rearrangements only. Such tables lose some clones; where checked, under half of the loss comes from unresolved V genes, and the rest has no known cause. The table for this sample lists approximately 250,000 clones; 75% to 90% of them were counted only once. About 4.3% of the sample comes from the top ten. Sequencing was carried out using peripheral blood. All receptors come from a man between 60 and 75 years old who had recovered from COVID-19.

The chain recombines TRBV7-2 with TRBJ2-7, with 7 bases fitting TRBD1. CDR3 length: 15 amino acids. Unmatched junction bases numbered 8, after V lost 1 base and J lost 5 bases. Germline V gene lookup returns CDR1 SGHTA and CDR2 FQGNSA. This CDR3 reads CASSLEPGGIDEQYF. In nucleotides, the CDR3 is TGTGCCAGCAGCTTAGAGCCAGGGGGTATCGACGAGCAGTACTTC.

The chain uses TRBV11-3 and TRBJ2-5; 9 bases line up with TRBD2. CDR3 length equals 17 residues. Germline loops: CDR1 SGHNT, CDR2 YENEEA. V shed 1 base, J shed 1 base, and the junction held 7 bases outside the gene matches. CDR3 residues: CASSLGLSGGGQETQYF. The DNA of the CDR3 is TGTGCCAGCAGCTTAGGGCTTAGCGGGGGTGGCCAAGAGACCCAGTACTTC.

This clone was seen once. The chain uses TRBV19 and TRBJ1-4; possibly TRBD1 for D (5 bases). The CDR3 contains 14 residues. Germline CDR1 and CDR2: LNHDA and SQIVND (reference sequence). V lost 3 bases and J 7 bases, leaving 12 bases between the germline ends. The CDR3 protein is CASSIGGTGEKLFF. For the CDR3, the DNA is TGTGCCAGTAGTATCGGCGGGACGGGTGAAAAACTGTTTTTT. Full variable domain (outside the CDR3, taken from reference TRBV19 and TRBJ1-4): DGGITQSPKYLFRKEGQNVTLSCEQNLNHDAMYWYRQDPGQGLRLIYYSQIVNDFQKGDIAEGYSVSREKKESFPLTVTSAQKNPTAFYLCASSIGGTGEKLFFGSGTQLSVL.

The rearrangement uses TRBV2 and TRBJ1-2; TRBD1 matches 7 bases. The CDR3 sequence is 13 residues long. Germline CDR1 and CDR2: SNHLY and FYNNEI. The V gene end was trimmed by 5 bases and the J gene end by 5 bases; junction bases not matched to a gene: 5. CDR3 region: CASSLTGFYGYTF. As DNA, the CDR3 is TGTGCCAGCAGTCTGACAGGGTTTTATGGCTACACCTTC.

The rearrangement uses TRBV29-1 and TRBJ2-7; a possible D gene is TRBD1 (5 bases). This CDR3 has 13 amino acids. CDR1 is SQVTM, CDR2 ANQGSEA, per germline. V lost 6 bases and J lost 4, with 16 bases in between. The CDR3 sequence: CSVSRVNRYEQYF. The CDR3 DNA reads as TGCAGCGTCTCCAGGGTTAACAGGTACGAGCAGTACTTC.

The CDR3 loop reads CASSIEARRTGRDTQYF. Here the CDR3 DNA reads TGTGCCAGTAGTATCGAAGCCCGCAGGACAGGGCGGGATACGCAGTATTTT. The genes are TRBV19 and TRBJ2-3; 8 bases align to TRBD1. The CDR3 totals 17 residues. Losses at the gene ends were 3 bases for V and 6 bases for J; bases not matched to a gene: 14. The germline CDR1 and CDR2 sequences are LNHDA and SQIVND (reference sequence).

For the CDR3, the DNA is TGTGCCAGCAGCCAAGAGGCAGGGATGGGCCCAGATACGCAGTATTTT. Translation gives CASSQEAGMGPDTQYF. The chain joins TRBV3-1 (or the pseudogene TRBV3-2) to TRBJ2-3, with D perhaps matching TRBD1 (5 bases). CDR3 length equals 16 residues. Germline assignment: CDR1 LGHDT and CDR2 YNNKEL (reference sequence). V was clipped by 0 bases and J by 4 bases, with 14 bases between them.

V and J are TRBV18 and TRBJ2-1, with TRBD1 matching over 9 bases. Germline CDR1 reads KGHSH; CDR2 reads LQKENI. The CDR3 covers 17 residues. The trim removed 0 bases at V and 8 bases at J, leaving 11 bases unmatched. CDR3 sequence (DNA): TGTGCCAGCTCACCACCCATGACGACAGGGGGTGTCTATGAGCAGTTCTTC. Translation gives CASSPPMTTGGVYEQFF.

J is TRBJ2-1 and V is TRBV6-1; D gene unclear. V was pared by 3 bases and J by 8 bases, with 17 bases between. Germline V gene sequence: CDR1 MNHNS, CDR2 SASEGT. The CDR3 runs 15 residues. The CDR3 DNA follows: TGTGCCAGCAGTGAGATGATGGGTCAGGTTTATGAGCAGTTCTTC. Translated, it gives CASSEMMGQVYEQFF.

This rearrangement joins TRBV19 to TRBJ1-5; a weak D match, TRBD1 (5 bases). The CDR3 runs to 12 residues. The germline V gene has CDR1 LNHDA and CDR2 SQIVND (reference sequence). V lost 5 bases, J lost 5 bases, and 7 bases lay in between. The CDR3 DNA is TGTGCCAGTAGTCCAGGGTATCAGCCCCAGCATTTT. Translated, it gives CASSPGYQPQHF.

This rearrangement joins TRBV18 to TRBJ1-2; TRBD1 aligns across 9 bases. The V gene end was trimmed by 4 bases and the J gene end by 4 bases; junction bases not matched to a gene: 7. Germline loops: CDR1 KGHSH, CDR2 LQKENI. The CDR3 has 15 amino acids. The CDR3 spells CASSQRTGDGYGYTF. Written as DNA, the CDR3 is TGTGCCAGCTCACAGCGGACAGGGGACGGCTATGGCTACACCTTC.

Many counts were recorded for this clone. The rearrangement links TRBV19 to TRBJ2-2; the D is unclear. Germline V CDR1 and CDR2: LNHDA, SQIVND (reference sequence). V was shortened by 7 bases and J by 6 bases, with 18 bases between the two germline ends. The CDR3 extends over 15 amino acids. This chain's CDR3 is CASIEDRSGSGELFF. CDR3 bases: TGTGCCAGTATTGAGGATAGGTCGGGTTCCGGGGAGCTGTTTTTT.

The V and J genes are TRBV5-1 and TRBJ2-2; 13 bases match TRBD2. From germline, CDR1 is SGHRS and CDR2 YFSETQ. The junction had 11 bases not matched to a gene; V was cut back by 8 bases and J by 4 bases. This CDR3 spans 17 amino acids. The CDR3 region is CASGLAGVGRTTGELFF. The DNA of the CDR3 is TGCGCCAGTGGACTAGCGGGAGTAGGCCGAACCACCGGGGAGCTGTTTTTT.

The V and J genes are TRBV3-1 (or the pseudogene TRBV3-2) and TRBJ2-1; 11 bases align to TRBD2. The CDR3 spans 18 residues. Trimming removed 0 bases from V and 3 bases from J; junction bases left unmatched: 7. Germline V gene sequence: CDR1 LGHDT, CDR2 YNNKEL (reference sequence). The CDR3 DNA reads as TGTGCCAGCAGCCAAGATGATCTAGCGGGGGGACGCTACAATGAGCAGTTCTTC. It specifies CASSQDDLAGGRYNEQFF.

The chain links TRBV15 to TRBJ1-1; 7 bases map to TRBD1. From germline, CDR1 is LNHNV and CDR2 YYDKDF (reference sequence). Germline trimming cut 8 bases from V and 4 bases from J; bases unmatched to any gene: 7. This CDR3 contains 13 residues. CDR3 sequence reads: CATRGTVGTEAFF. CDR3 DNA: TGTGCCACCCGGGGGACAGTCGGCACTGAAGCTTTCTTT.